A single T cell receptor beta chain is shown here with its context. Original processing methods: Estimation of nucleated cell counts was performed using reference gene primer amplification. TCRdb's copy holds only in-frame clones and misses some; the assay was immunoSEQ multiplex PCR. D and trimming were read from the DNA, whereas the V and J calls and clone size are those reported in that table. Of about 90,000 clones detected, 90% appear once; the ten largest clones hold 5% to 6.5%. This sample was included in a study of blood T cell repertoires in COVID-19. Study in general: Some COVID-19 samples were acute and others convalescent; all came from the United States, Italy and Spain. PBMCs, B-cell-depleted T cells, or T cells were the source of the cDNA or gDNA that made up the material.

This CDR3 comprises 13 residues. Trimming cost V 6 bases and J 8 bases; bases outside gene matches: 8. Germline CDR1 reads SGHTA; CDR2 reads FQGNSA. The clonotype comes from a man aged 45-60 years with acute or convalescent COVID-19. The J gene is TRBJ1-2, the V gene TRBV7-2; 8 bases agree with TRBD1. Sequencing input: peripheral blood. Here the CDR3 reads CASSAGGAGGYTF. The CDR3 DNA follows: TGTGCCAGCAGTGCAGGGGGCGCGGGCGGCTACACCTTC.